The present entry profiles one T cell receptor (beta chain) with its context. The CDR3 runs 11 residues. V was clipped by 6 bases and J by 8 bases, with 10 bases between them. CDR1 is KGHSH, CDR2 LQKENI, per germline. Clones were sequenced by immunoSEQ multiplex PCR, and TCRdb holds only the in-frame ones, with some missing. The sample lists 150,000 to 180,000 clones; roughly 80% were seen once. This specimen comes from a study of blood T cell repertoires in COVID-19. Study-wide background: Some COVID-19 samples were acute and others convalescent; all came from the United States, Italy and Spain. Sources were T cells, B-cell-depleted T cells, or PBMCs; the material itself was cDNA or gDNA.

The origin of this receptor is a woman aged 60-75 years with acute or convalescent COVID-19. Sequenced sample: peripheral blood. The chain joins TRBV18 to TRBJ1-2; tentatively, D is TRBD1 (5 bases). CDR3 sequence: CASSSREGYTF. The CDR3 DNA is TGTGCCAGCTCGTCCAGGGAAGGCTACACCTTC.